The 4 T cell receptor beta chains below were found in one sample sequenced in a study of T cells in Graves' hyperthyroidism and ophthalmopathy. Template material for amplifying TCR beta CDR3 regions consisted of RNA transcripts. HTBI primers were the set used in a first-round RT-PCR of the TCR CDR3. From the multiplex PCR reads, TCRdb called clonotypes with MiXCR, one entry per CDR3 protein. There are fewer than 350,000 distinct CDR3 sequences in the sample; about 14% occur only once, and more than 7.5% lies in the top ten. Material for sequencing was blood. These receptors were collected from a woman under 40 with Graves' hyperthyroidism that later progressed to Graves' ophthalmopathy.

The genes are TRBV6-5 and TRBJ2-7; D is undetermined. V lost 2 bases, J lost 6 bases, and 8 bases lay in between. Germline assignment: CDR1 MNHEY and CDR2 SVGAGI. The CDR3 sequence is 12 residues long. CDR3 coding DNA: TGTGCCAGCAGTTACAGTCAGTCCGAGCAGTACTTC. Encoded protein: CASSYSQSEQYF.

This clonotype was observed a few times. The J gene is TRBJ2-7, the V gene TRBV4-2; D gene unclear. Trimming removed 1 base at V and 6 bases at J, with 19 bases between. This CDR3 spans 16 amino acids. Germline lookup yields CDR1 LGHNA and CDR2 YNFKEQ. The CDR3 sequence is CASSQVSNGPGSEQYF. Written as DNA, the CDR3 is TGTGCCAGCAGCCAAGTTTCTAACGGACCAGGCTCCGAGCAGTACTTC.

As regards this clonotype: A much larger clonotype is one base distant, so this may be a read error. This chain joins TRBV3-1 and TRBJ2-5; D gene unclear. This CDR3 is 12 amino acids long. CDR1 and CDR2 from the germline V gene are LGHDT and YNNKEL (reference sequence). V lost 0 bases to trimming and J lost 6 bases, with 5 bases between them. CDR3 in amino acids: CASSQDRQTQYF. CDR3 sequence (DNA): TGTGCCAGCAGCCAAGATCGGCAGACCCAGTACTTC.

Details on this clonotype: A single base separates this from a much larger clone, so it may be a read error. The chain is built from TRBV7-2 and TRBJ2-7, with D unresolved. Germline V gives CDR1 SGHTA, CDR2 FQGNSA. The CDR3 length is 13 residues. CDR3 sequence reads: CVSSLLGYYEQYF. In DNA, the CDR3 is TGTGTCAGCAGCTTACTCGGGTACTACGAGCAGTACTTC. Looking up the rest from reference TRBV7-2 and TRBJ2-7 gives the full variable domain: GAGVSQSPSNKVTEKGKDVELRCDPISGHTALYWYRQSLGQGLEFLIYFQGNSAPDKSGLPSDRFSAERTGGSVSTLTIQRTQQEDSAVYLCVSSLLGYYEQYFGPGTRLTVT.